The clone carrying this T cell receptor (beta chain) appeared many times. Each CDR3 protein gets one entry after TCRdb re-called the 5' RACE reads with MiXCR. This sample yields 400,000 or so distinct CDR3 sequences, of which roughly 20% are seen a single time; 15% to 20% belongs to the top ten. The data are from a study of T cells after yellow fever vaccination. Germline V gene data show CDR1 as MGHRA and CDR2 as YSYEKL. This CDR3 has 13 residues. V lost 1 base and J 4 bases, leaving 5 bases between the germline ends. The rearrangement uses TRBV4-1 and TRBJ1-5, with no clear D. The sequence came from a man between 18 and 29 years old who received the YFV17D yellow fever vaccine. Sequences were derived from PBMCs, sampled before the yellow fever booster vaccination. The CDR3 sequence is CASSQGGNQPQHF. For the CDR3, the DNA is TGCGCCAGCAGCCAAGGAGGGAATCAGCCCCAGCATTTT.